The T cell receptor beta chain described here comes from a study of cytomegalovirus exposure and HLA in healthy donors (dated by TCRdb to about 2017). At the level of the whole study: An earlier analysis of 587 of the donors reported 276 Gb of sequence data and approximately 120 million unique TCR beta sequences obtained from about 180 million T cells. Around 320 gigabases of sequencing data and tens of millions of unique TCR sequences were included in an early release covering around 600 HLA-typed donors. Of the roughly 390 genotyped donors, roughly 80% were placed in the genetic ancestry cluster associated with self-reported Caucasian donors. The study was designed to test whether signatures of past pathogen exposure could be identified by cataloging public T cell receptors. The study used immunosequencing to profile the T cell repertoires of hundreds of subjects and linked those repertoires to cytomegalovirus serostatus. A separate validation cohort of approximately 120 different subjects was used in addition to the 666-subject first cohort. To predict cytomegalovirus infection status, the study combined high-throughput TCR immunosequencing, statistical association of individual TCRs with disease status, and machine learning. In a later analysis, previously published TCR beta repertoires from several hundred donors were re-analyzed and high-resolution HLA genotyping was added so that TCR occurrence patterns could be studied. In the later analysis, no new phenotypic data were used to find candidate immune exposures; instead, reliance was placed on TCR beta sequences and their occurrence across donors. An earlier analysis of around 540 of the donors applied high-throughput TCR beta sequencing to assess whether each TCR beta V gene segment acted as functional or pseudogenic. Alongside the repertoire data, information on donor age, sex, ethnicity and CMV serostatus was compiled. A later genetic analysis used genome-wide SNP genotypes for about 55% of the 666 donors, treating that subset as a discovery cohort. Every repertoire in the discovery cohort had been generated on one and the same sequencing platform. HLA typing included class I and class II loci at four-digit resolution. Typing coverage differed by locus: A, B, C, DRB1 and DQB1 were typed in roughly 620-630 donors, DQA1 in about 560, DPA1 in 600 to 610, and DPB1 in 450 to 490. Because of strong linkage in the cohort, five DR-DQ haplotypes were treated as single units for association and clustering. Among 398 genotyped donors of the cohort, an average of around 240,000 unique TCR beta nucleotide sequences were sequenced per donor, roughly 18% of them non-productive.

The library was made by the immunoSEQ multiplex PCR assay. A mixture of 60 forward primers for TCR Vbeta segments and 13 reverse primers for TCR Jbeta segments was used in the multiplex PCR. Amplification of the CDR3 region of rearranged TCR beta genes was performed with a multiplex PCR assay on genomic DNA. The Illumina HiSeq System was used to sequence the amplified TCR beta libraries as 87-base-pair reads. The paper's data handling went like this. A later analysis counted about 76 million unique TCR beta chains across the 640 or so repertoires, and roughly 10 million of these chains were shared by at least two donors. A nearest-neighbor algorithm error-corrected the raw reads and collapsed the reads into unique sequences, merging closely related sequences to remove PCR and sequencing errors. Alignment of CDR3 sequences to IMGT reference sequences was used to assign V, D and J gene segments. Each retained sequence needed at least a six-nucleotide match to both a V gene segment and a J gene segment. Rearrangements were called productive when the CDR3 lacked stop codons and stayed in frame with V and J; all others were non-productive. CDR3 was defined according to IMGT convention as the region running from the second conserved V-encoded cysteine to the conserved J-encoded phenylalanine. The earlier analysis of a few hundred of the donors excluded sequences that lacked an unambiguous match to a single V gene segment. An earlier analysis of a few hundred of the donors called V segments functional above 56.7% productive rearrangements and segregating when the between-donor standard deviation exceeded 5%. A statistical classification framework was built for diagnosing cytomegalovirus status from the catalog of TCR beta chain sequences. In a later analysis, TCR nucleotide sequences were compared against IMGT/GENE-DB human TR gene sequences so that V and J genes could be assigned. Using the TCRdist pipeline, a later analysis assigned CDR3 sequences along with most-parsimonious VDJ recombination scenarios. In a later analysis, each TCR beta chain was defined by its CDR3 amino acid sequence together with its V-gene family, and reads without a unique V-gene family were excluded. In a later analysis, around 650 highly shared, low-generation-probability nucleotide sequences were removed to address suspected cross-contamination and a sequencing artifact. In a later analysis, a clonal expansion index for each public chain was calculated from normalized within-repertoire ranks of inferred template counts. In a later analysis, generation probabilities were computed with a VDJ recombination model fitted to out-of-frame rearrangements, and the resulting probabilities were checked against IGoR. In a later analysis, hypergeometric tests were used to score TCR-TCR, TCR-HLA and TCR-CMV co-occurrence, with a repertoire-size bias correction applied to TCR pairs. False discovery rates were estimated in a later analysis by permuting HLA or CMV assignments 20 times. In a later analysis, co-occurring TCRs were grouped using DBSCAN, and TCRdist sequence similarity was added for clustering within HLA-allele-positive subsets. For co-occurrence clustering, repertoires with fewer than 30,000 or more than 120,000 public chains were excluded, along with roughly 5 repertoires with anomalous nucleotide sharing. TCRdb obtained this table from immuneACCESS and retained in-frame rearrangements with V and J assigned. These tables miss some clones; where compared with another copy, unresolved V genes account for less than half of the shortfall, and the remainder is unexplained. V and J calls and clone size come straight from that table; D and trimming were deduced from the DNA. This sample comprises roughly 190,000 clones, 79% of them detected only once. In total, the top ten clones hold 1.5% of the sample.

In total, approximately 700 healthy bone marrow donors made up the cohort. At the time of sampling, every cohort member was nominally healthy, though immune exposures that went unrecorded were likely present. The donor tested CMV seropositive, placing the donor among the 250 to 350 seropositive members of the cohort. A peripheral blood sample was provided by each donor, and peripheral blood mononuclear cells were used for TCR beta sequencing. Genomic DNA extraction from the blood cell samples was performed with the Qiagen DNeasy Blood Extraction Kit. As concerns this clone: This receptor's antigen is unknown. No much larger clone exists at a distance of one base, and base qualities are not known.

Looking up the germline V gene yields CDR1 SNHLY and CDR2 FYNNEI. The CDR3 runs 15 amino acids, cysteine and phenylalanine included. The read is trimmed to its CDR3 DNA, 45 bases read in frame from base 1. Here V drops 2 bases and J drops 1 base, and the junction holds 1 base not matched to any gene. Summary of the overall study and its limitations: Because the 87-base-pair reads could not distinguish some IMGT-functional V segments, including TRBV6-2 and TRBV6-3, those segments were excluded. In a later analysis, some 17,000 TCR beta sequences were associated with specific HLA alleles at a false discovery rate of 0.05. A cluster of highly shared sequence variants was judged likely to represent a technical artifact of the sequencing pipeline. Linkage disequilibrium might explain the correlated functional status among segregating V segments, but an unknown experimental factor could not be excluded. A later analysis found that HLA-associated TCR beta chains were more clonally expanded and had lower generation probabilities than equally common non-associated chains. In both the original and validation cohorts, the classifier was reported to diagnose cytomegalovirus status with high specificity and sensitivity. The study listed 164 TCR beta chains as associated with cytomegalovirus. According to the authors, the approach could potentially be generalized to other disease states and immunological phenotypes. Most CMV-associated TCR beta chains appeared to be HLA-restricted in a later analysis, and the HLA associations seemed to be driven largely by CMV exposure. Three of the identified cytomegalovirus-associated TCR beta chains were confirmed in vitro to be specific for cytomegalovirus antigens. Across donors, most TCR sequences were observed very rarely, whereas some public TCRs were present in many individuals. This cohort had only TCR beta chains sequenced, and the lack of alpha or paired-chain data limited which features could be detected. In a later analysis, several top co-occurrence clusters were reported to appear linked to parvovirus B19, influenza, CMV and Epstein-Barr virus. According to a later analysis, TCR association rates differed among HLA loci, with DRB1 alleles showing the most associated TCRs and HLA-C alleles showing the fewest. A further reported finding was that TCR beta sequences accurately predicted the HLA-A and HLA-B alleles for most subjects in the first cohort. Assigning TCR associations to individual alleles was difficult when HLA alleles, especially DR and DQ, strongly co-occurred. About 17 rarely observed V segments, including chromosome 9 orphons, were excluded from the earlier analysis of approximately 600 of the donors because counts were too low. A later genetic analysis associated a missense DCLRE1C variant with V-gene and J-gene trimming of TCR beta chains, and an independent cohort replicated the association. Presence/absence analyses assumed roughly uniform sequencing depth across donors, an assumption that may not hold. For the cohort, immune exposure information was limited to CMV serostatus. In a later genetic analysis, fewer N-insertions in productive TCRs were reported among donors in an Asian-associated ancestry cluster than the approximately 710-donor mean. Because some donors lacked HLA typing at each locus, the association tests relied only on the typed subset. In an earlier analysis of 587 of the donors, most TCR beta V segments appeared in productive rearrangements about 87% or about 30% of the time, broadly matching IMGT annotations.

The chain is encoded by TRBV2 joined to TRBJ1-5, with 8 middle bases fitting TRBD1. Source material: PBMCs. This clonotype originated in a girl aged 5 to 17 in good health and CMV-seropositive. The base sequence is TGTGCCAGCAGTGAAAGGGACAGGAGCAATCAGCCCCAGCATTTT. It is translated as CASSERDRSNQPQHF.